Here is one T cell receptor (beta chain) with its context. The antigen is unknown. The record originates from a study of persistence of HIV-infected CD4 T cells. Study as a whole: Donors had been on suppressive ART for a median of around 8 years. Findings of the study overall: The rare CMV-responding cells with HIV-1 proviruses were not separately TCR-sequenced. TCRbeta richness was lower in CMV- and Gag-responding cells than in anti-CD3/anti-CD28-responding cells.

Anti-CD3/anti-CD28 beads served as a nonspecific positive control stimulus. Sorting of responding CD4+ T cells relied on upregulated CD40 ligand together with CD69. Inclusion required CMV-positive serology and CD4+ counts above 400 cells/uL. There are 16 residues in the CDR3. Germline V gene sequence: CDR1 LNHDA, CDR2 SQIVND (reference sequence). Trimming pared 6 bases from V and 3 bases from J, leaving 17 bases between. Sequencing used immunoSEQ version 4 in survey mode. Clones were read by immunoSEQ multiplex PCR, and TCRdb kept only the in-frame ones, dropping some. The table has 35,000 to 50,000 clones, 91% seen once.

The chain carries TRBV19 and TRBJ2-2; tentative D call: TRBD1 (6 bases). Sequenced material: CD4+ T cells sorted from PBMCs after approximately 18-hour stimulation, taken from a patient who received antiretroviral therapy. The TCR comes from an adult man with HIV who was CMV-seropositive. CDR3 bases: TGTGCCAGTAGCTATAGGGCAGGGGCTTACACCGGGGAGCTGTTTTTT. Its translation is CASSYRAGAYTGELFF.